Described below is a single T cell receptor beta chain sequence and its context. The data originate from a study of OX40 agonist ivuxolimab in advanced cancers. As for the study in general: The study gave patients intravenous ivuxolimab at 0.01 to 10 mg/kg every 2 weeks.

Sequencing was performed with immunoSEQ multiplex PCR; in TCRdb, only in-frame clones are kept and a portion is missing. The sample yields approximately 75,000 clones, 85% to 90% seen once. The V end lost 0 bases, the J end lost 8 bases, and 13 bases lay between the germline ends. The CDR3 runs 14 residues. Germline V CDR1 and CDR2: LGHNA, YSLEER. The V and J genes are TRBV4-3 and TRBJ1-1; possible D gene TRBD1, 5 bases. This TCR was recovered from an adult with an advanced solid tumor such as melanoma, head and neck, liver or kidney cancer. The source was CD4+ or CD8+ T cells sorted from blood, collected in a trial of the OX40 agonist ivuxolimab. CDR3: CASSQDTQGREAFF. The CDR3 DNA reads TGCGCCAGCAGCCAAGATACGCAGGGAAGAGAAGCTTTCTTT.